Only a few counts were recorded for the clone carrying this T cell receptor (beta chain). Its antigen remains unidentified. The germline V gene encodes CDR1 SGHVS and CDR2 FQNEAQ. This CDR3 contains 16 residues. The V segment lost 5 bases and the J segment 5 bases; nucleotides outside the gene matches: 12. In TCRdb, the reads were re-called with MiXCR into one record per CDR3 protein. The sample has hundreds of thousands of distinct CDR3 sequences, around 35% seen once; the top ten hold 15% to 20%. These data come from a study of T cell repertoires in cytomegalovirus infection. Study information: Well-studied HLA-B-restricted CMV epitopes were used in the study alongside recently identified HLA-C-restricted ones. From public TCR beta signatures came an indication of both CMV infection and matching HLA type. Notes on the study in general: It was HLA-C-restricted CMV-specific TCR beta clonotypes that dominated the response ex vivo. Adding up the frequency of public TCR beta families identified people who carried CMV plus the relevant HLA.

This clonotype originated in a human donor in good health (CMV status not recorded). Some clones in this sample may be carry-over from other donors' samples. The sequenced sample was cultured PBMCs, obtained from culture after CMV antigen stimulation. This chain uses TRBV7-8 with TRBJ2-5; 9 bases match TRBD2. The CDR3, as DNA: TGTGCCAGCAGCCCCAGGGGGGCGGGAGGGCCGGAGACCCAGTACTTC. Its translation is CASSPRGAGGPETQYF.